What follows are 13 T cell receptor beta chains derived from one specimen sequenced in a study of blood T cell repertoires in COVID-19. The data were produced by immunoSEQ multiplex PCR, yet TCRdb's version contains in-frame clones alone and is incomplete. The sample yields a few hundred thousand clones, roughly 89% seen once. Input material: PBMCs or T cells enriched from blood (not recorded which). The receptors shown here come from a middle-aged woman who had recovered from COVID-19.

The CDR3 nucleotides read TGTGCCAGCAGGGTAAGGGGGAGCTCCTACGAGCAGTACTTC. Translated, it gives CASRVRGSSYEQYF. This chain links TRBV6-5 with TRBJ2-7, with a tentative D call TRBD1 (6 bases). Per the germline V gene, CDR1 is MNHEY and CDR2 is SVGAGI. V lost 6 bases and J lost 0, with 12 bases in between. This CDR3 comprises 14 residues.

V usage is TRBV9 and J usage is TRBJ2-1; 8 bases fit TRBD1. CDR1 is SGDLS, CDR2 YYNGEE, per germline. Trimming removed 2 bases from V and 8 bases from J; junction bases left unmatched: 6. There are 14 residues in the CDR3. The CDR3 DNA sequence: TGTGCCAGCAGCGTGGAACAGGGGGGAGATGAGCAGTTCTTC. This translates into CASSVEQGGDEQFF.

The chain joins TRBV5-6 to TRBJ1-1; the match to TRBD1 covers 8 bases. Trimming took 1 base from V and 6 from J; bases not matched to a gene: 8. This CDR3 contains 15 residues. In germline, CDR1 is SGHDT, CDR2 YYEEEE. CDR3 DNA: TGTGCCAGCAGCTTGCAGGGGGCGCGATTTGCTGAAGCTTTCTTT. Translated, it gives CASSLQGARFAEAFF. The full variable domain, completed using reference TRBV5-6 and TRBJ1-1, is DAGVTQSPTHLIKTRGQQVTLRCSPKSGHDTVSWYQQALGQGPQFIFQYYEEEERQRGNFPDRFSGHQFPNYSSELNVNALLLGDSALYLCASSLQGARFAEAFFGQGTRLTVV.

The gene calls are TRBV10-3 and TRBJ1-6, with TRBD1 as a possible D gene (6 bases). The V and J ends lost 6 bases and 6 bases respectively, with 12 bases between them. Looked up from germline, CDR1 is ENHRY and CDR2 is SYGVKD. The CDR3 consists of 14 residues. Written as DNA, the CDR3 is TGTGCCATCAGGGACAGCCTTGCTAATTCACCCCTCCACTTT. Translated: CAIRDSLANSPLHF.

The CDR3 protein is CASSLAARNEQFF. In nucleotides, the CDR3 is TGTGCCAGCAGCTTAGCGGCGCGGAATGAGCAGTTCTTC. This sequence joins TRBV7-8 and TRBJ2-1; D is unresolved. Germline V gives CDR1 SGHVS, CDR2 FQNEAQ. V was cut by 0 bases and J by 7 bases, with 7 bases left in between. This CDR3 contains 13 residues.

Note on this clone: This likely stems from a read error, as it lies one base from a far larger clone. The V gene is TRBV7-9, the J gene TRBJ1-1; TRBD1 is a possible D gene (6 bases). This CDR3 comprises 14 residues. CDR1 is SEHNR and CDR2 is FQNEAQ in the germline V gene (reference sequence). Trimming stripped 1 base from V and 1 base from J, with 7 bases between. The chain's CDR3 is CASSLGTANTEAFF. Here the CDR3 DNA reads TGTGCCAGCAGCTTAGGGACAGCGAACACTGAAGCTTTCTTT. Drawing the rest from reference TRBV7-9 and TRBJ1-1, the complete variable domain is DTGVSQNPRHKITKRGQNVTFRCDPISEHNRLYWYRQTLGQGPEFLTYFQNEAQLEKSRLLSDRFSAERPKGSFSTLEIQRTEQGDSAMYLCASSLGTANTEAFFGQGTRLTVV.

The J gene is TRBJ1-2, the V gene TRBV4-3; D remains unclear. There are 12 residues in the CDR3. V lost 5 bases to trimming and J lost 1 base, with 5 bases between them. Germline CDR1 LGHNA, CDR2 YSLEER. This CDR3 reads CASSGVNYGYTF. In DNA form, the CDR3 reads TGCGCCAGCAGCGGAGTTAACTATGGCTACACCTTC.

This chain links TRBV20-1 with TRBJ2-1; no clear D gene. Trimming cost V 3 bases and J 2 bases, with 8 bases left between them. Germline V lookup: CDR1 DFQATT, CDR2 SNEGSKA (reference sequence). CDR3 length equals 13 residues. The chain's CDR3 is CSASLDTYNEQFF. The CDR3 bases are TGCAGTGCTAGTCTAGATACCTACAATGAGCAGTTCTTC.

This chain connects TRBV6-5 to TRBJ2-7; 9 bases line up with TRBD2. Trimming removed 5 bases from V and 0 bases from J; junction bases left unmatched: 2. The CDR3 is 14 amino acids. Germline V gene sequence: CDR1 MNHEY, CDR2 SVGAGI. The CDR3 sequence is CASSLSGSSYEQYF. CDR3 DNA: TGTGCCAGCAGTCTTAGCGGGAGCTCCTACGAGCAGTACTTC.

The chain joins TRBV28 to TRBJ2-3; 9 bases match TRBD1. CDR1 is MDHEN and CDR2 is SYDVKM in the germline V gene. V was pared by 5 bases and J by 4 bases, with 7 bases of the junction left unmatched. The CDR3 is 15 residues long. CDR3 nucleotides: TGTGCCAGCAGTAAAACAGGGGGCGGGTCAGATACGCAGTATTTT. Its translation is CASSKTGGGSDTQYF.

The DNA of the CDR3 is TGCGCCAGCAGCCAACCCGCGGGTTACCAGTTCTTC. It encodes CASSQPAGYQFF. The chain employs TRBV4-1 and TRBJ2-1; the D gene is possibly TRBD2 (5 bases). This CDR3 contains 12 residues. The V gene lost 2 bases and the J gene lost 13 bases, with 12 bases spanning the gap. CDR1 MGHRA and CDR2 YSYEKL come from the germline V gene.

V usage is TRBV21-1 and J usage is TRBJ2-7; the table's TRBD1 call for D was not verified on the DNA. TRBV21-1 is recorded as a pseudogene. This CDR3 is 21 amino acids long. The CDR3 region is CASRSIPGQGSFPRRDLEQYF. The CDR3 region has the DNA TGTGCCAGCAGATCCATCCCGGGACAGGGATCTTTTCCTCGAAGAGACCTCGAGCAGTACTTC.

The rearrangement links TRBV27 to TRBJ2-1; 10 positions agree with TRBD2. V was pared by 5 bases and J by 5 bases, with 6 bases of the junction left unmatched. The CDR3 sequence is 15 residues long. Germline lookup yields CDR1 MNHEY and CDR2 SMNVEV (reference sequence). CDR3 nucleotide sequence: TGTGCCAGCAGTGCGAGCGGGAGGGGACACAATGAGCAGTTCTTC. It translates to CASSASGRGHNEQFF.